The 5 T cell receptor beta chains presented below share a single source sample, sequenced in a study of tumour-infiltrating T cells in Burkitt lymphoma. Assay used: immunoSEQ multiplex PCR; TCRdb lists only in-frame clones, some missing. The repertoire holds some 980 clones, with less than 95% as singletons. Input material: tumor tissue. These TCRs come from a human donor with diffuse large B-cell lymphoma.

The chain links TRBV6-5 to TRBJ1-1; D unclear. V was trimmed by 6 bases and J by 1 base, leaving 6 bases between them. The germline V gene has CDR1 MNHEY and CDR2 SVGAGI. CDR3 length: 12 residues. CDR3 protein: CASRYKNTEAFF. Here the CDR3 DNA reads TGTGCCAGCAGGTATAAGAACACTGAAGCTTTCTTT.

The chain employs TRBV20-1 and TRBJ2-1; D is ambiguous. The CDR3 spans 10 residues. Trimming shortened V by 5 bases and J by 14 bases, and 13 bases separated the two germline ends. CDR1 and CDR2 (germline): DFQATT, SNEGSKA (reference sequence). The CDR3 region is CSAPTAEKFF. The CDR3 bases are TGCAGTGCTCCGACGGCGGAGAAGTTCTTC.

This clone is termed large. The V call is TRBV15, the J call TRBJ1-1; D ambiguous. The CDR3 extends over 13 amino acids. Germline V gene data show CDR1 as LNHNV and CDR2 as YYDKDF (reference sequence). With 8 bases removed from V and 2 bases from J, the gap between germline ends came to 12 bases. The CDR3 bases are TGTGCCACCGGCCCCAGGTTAAACACTGAAGCTTTCTTT. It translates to CATGPRLNTEAFF.

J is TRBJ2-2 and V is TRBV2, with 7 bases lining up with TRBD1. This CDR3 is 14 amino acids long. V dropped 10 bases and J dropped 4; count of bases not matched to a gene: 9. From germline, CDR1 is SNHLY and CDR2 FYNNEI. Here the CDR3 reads CAIRDSQPTGELFF. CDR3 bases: TGTGCCATTCGGGACAGTCAACCCACCGGGGAGCTGTTTTTT.

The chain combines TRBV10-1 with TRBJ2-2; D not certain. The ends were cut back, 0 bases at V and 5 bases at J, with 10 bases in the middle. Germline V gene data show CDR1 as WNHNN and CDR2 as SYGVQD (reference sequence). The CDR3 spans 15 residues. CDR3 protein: CASSESKMGTGELFF. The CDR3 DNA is TGCGCCAGCAGTGAGTCGAAGATGGGAACCGGGGAGCTGTTTTTT.